This T cell receptor beta chain was sequenced for a study of blood T cells in healthy people across ages (dated by TCRdb to about 2015). With regard to the full study: In model experiments, template switching captured about one uniquely barcoded TCR beta cDNA molecule for every two T cells. The study measured age-related changes in TCR beta repertoire diversity using deep sequencing normalized with unique cDNA molecular identifiers. Four age groups were formed from the donors: young (average about 17 years), middle-aged (around 41), aged (62) and long-lived (approximately 78). Donors of different ages were randomly distributed across sequencing lanes to avoid experimental bias. Using the same blood draw, the study looked at two additional independent replicas of 1 million unique cDNA reads for two donors, one aged 18 to 29 and the other aged 80 or older. General study outcomes and caveats: Donor CMV infection status was unknown, potentially confounding age-related changes in expanded clonotypes. As age increased, observed TCR beta diversity per million T cells dropped in a roughly linear way, and a significant reduction was already evident by age 40. Total diversity estimates from one million sequenced T cells were considered lower bounds and underestimates. Compared with the aged group, the long-lived group had more naive CD4+ T cells, fewer expanded clones and increased TCR diversity, a pattern suggesting age selection. Conclusive comparison of naive and antigen-experienced compartments was prevented by the profiling of bulk unsorted PBMCs. A strong correlation was found between observed TCR beta diversity and the percentage of naive T cells measured by flow cytometry.

Taken from the germline V gene, the CDR1 and CDR2 loops are SGHDT and YYEEEE. Measured from the cysteine to the phenylalanine, the CDR3 is 14 residues long. This entry keeps only the CDR3 DNA: 42 bases, framed from base 1. At the junction V is shortened by 4 bases and J by 4 bases, with 15 bases in between. The library relied on 5' RACE. TCRdb records Illumina HiSeq 2500 as the sequencer. A second PCR of about 7 to 12 cycles was run with a J-beta primer mix and a sample-barcoded 5' primer. A unique molecular identifier was introduced onto each TCR beta cDNA molecule by a template-switch 5' adaptor carrying 12 random nucleotides. Each sample yielded at least 2.5 million CDR3-containing paired-end reads. The Mint cDNA synthesis kit, primed by a TRBC-specific oligonucleotide, was used to synthesize first-strand cDNA from all RNA. Following uracil-DNA glycosylase treatment, all cDNA underwent a first 18-cycle PCR with the universal primers M1SS and BC2_uni_R. As for how the authors treated the data: Normalization of each sample was performed by random selection of 1 million high-quality reads, each carrying a distinct molecular identifier. Reads sharing molecular identifiers were discarded rather than binned into consensus sequences. MiTCR, set to a Q25 quality threshold and the strictest error-elimination algorithm, was used for CDR3 identification, clonotype clustering and error correction. A nonparametric unseen species model with Euler transformation was used to estimate a lower bound on total TCR beta diversity. The public reads were reanalyzed by TCRdb: fastp trimming at Q25, MiXCR alignment, in-frame beta chains only. Identical CDR3 protein sequences are pooled into one entry, listed with their most common genes and DNA. TCRdb, rather than the study authors, made the V and J calls. In all, the sample holds about 1.6 million distinct CDR3 sequences, and around 35% of those were seen once. The ten largest account for around 11% of the sample.

The donors were roughly 38 Caucasian individuals from Russia, aged 6 to 90 years, who were systemically healthy. Each donor gave ten milliliters of peripheral blood, drawn into EDTA-treated Vacutainer tubes. Ficoll-Paque density-gradient centrifugation was used to isolate PBMCs, with at least 7 million per sample. Total RNA, at least 5 micrograms per sample, was extracted from PBMCs with Trizol reagent. The percentages of naive CD45RAhigh/CD27high T cells were determined by flow cytometry on a PBMC aliquot from every donor. This clonotype was seen more than once but under ten times. Its binding antigen is unknown. No quality values exist for individual bases; no much larger clone is one base distant.

The sequence was obtained from a woman in her twenties or thirties in good health. The V and J genes are TRBV5-6 and TRBJ2-7, with a weak D call of TRBD2 (6 bases match). The sequenced material came from blood. The CDR3 protein sequence reads: CASSRGRSRYEQYF. The DNA reads as follows: TGTGCCAGCAGCCGGGGGAGGAGTCGGTACGAGCAGTACTTC.